Described below is a single T cell receptor (beta chain) sequence and its context. Participants spanned ages about 18 to 90 years and resided in around 25 US areas. Each recovered donor of Cohort 3 presented with two negative PCRs, clearance, or symptom resolution. This entry belongs to a study of blood T cell repertoires in COVID-19. Germline lookup yields CDR1 MDHEN and CDR2 SYDVKM. J was trimmed by 10 bases and V by 6 bases; bases with no gene match: 11. The CDR3 contains 14 residues. Method: immunoSEQ multiplex PCR; TCRdb's copy keeps in-frame clones and lacks some. Of about 180,000 clones in the sample, just over 85% are singletons; the top ten hold roughly 8.9%.

The rearrangement uses TRBV28 and TRBJ1-1; 10 bases match TRBD1. This TCR derives from a woman aged 18-29 years who had recovered from COVID-19. The sample consisted of PBMCs or T cells enriched from blood (not recorded which). CDR3 coding DNA: TGTGCCAGCAGGTTAGCCGGGACAGGGGTTGTAGCTTTCTTT. Protein: CASRLAGTGVVAFF.